A selection of T cell receptor beta chains follows, all from one sample in a study of blood T cell repertoires in COVID-19. TCRdb's table, derived via immunoSEQ multiplex PCR, lists solely in-frame clones and lacks some. Here the sample spans about 110,000 clones, 85% being singletons. Sequenced sample: peripheral blood. The source of these receptors is a human donor in a cohort sampled during active COVID-19. CDR3s include the opening cysteine and the closing phenylalanine or tryptophan. A D gene is named only where the DNA matches it firmly. A clone size is listed for some rows: how often the clone was seen (once, few, many), or a class if it is expanded.

>TRBJ2-7|TRBD2|-|TRBV9
TGTGCCAGCAGCGTTTCAGCGGGGGAATACGAGCAGTACTTC
CASSVSAGEYEQYF
>TRBJ2-4|-|-|TRBV28
TGTGCCAGCAGCTTACAGGGAGGGGTGGCCAAAAACATTCAGTACTTC
CASSLQGGVAKNIQYF
>TRBJ1-5|TRBD1|-|TRBV6-5
TGTGCCAGCAGCCGGGGGGACAGGGGGTTTCAGCCCCAGCATTTT
CASSRGDRGFQPQHF
>TRBJ2-7|TRBD1|-|TRBV15
TGTGCCACCAGCAGAGACCTACAGGGGTATGAGTACTTC
CATSRDLQGYEYF
>TRBJ1-2|-|-|TRBV25-1
TGTGCCAGCAGTCATCCCGACAGTCGCGGCTACACCTTC
CASSHPDSRGYTF
>TRBJ1-2|-|-|TRBV3-1/TRBV3-2
TGTGCCAGCAGCCAAGGTTGGAGCTATAATAACTATGGCTACACCTTC
CASSQGWSYNNYGYTF
>TRBJ1-1|-|-|TRBV20-1
TGCAGTCGGGAGGTGAACACTGAAGCTTTCTTT
CSREVNTEAFF
>TRBJ1-1|-|-|TRBV11-2
TGTGCCAGCAGCTCGACGGACAGAGAAGCTTTCTTT
CASSSTDREAFF
>TRBJ2-7|TRBD1|-|TRBV29-1
TGCAGCGTTGTCAACAGGGGCTCCTACGAGCAGTACTTC
CSVVNRGSYEQYF
>TRBJ2-5|-|-|TRBV7-7
TGTGCCAGCAGCCAGGGGGGCATGGGGGGTGGAGAGACCCAGTACTTC
CASSQGGMGGGETQYF
>TRBJ2-5|TRBD2|-|TRBV19
TGTGCCAGTAGTATCGGGTCTAGCGGGGGGTTTCAAGAGACCCAGTACTTC
CASSIGSSGGFQETQYF
>TRBJ1-5|-|-|TRBV27
TGTGCCAGCAGTCGAGAGGGAGGCAATCAGCCCCAGCATTTT
CASSREGGNQPQHF
>TRBJ1-2|-|-|TRBV6-2/TRBV6-3
TGTGCCAGCAGTTACTCGGCAGGTGCTGGCTACACCTTC
CASSYSAGAGYTF
>TRBJ1-3|-|-|TRBV5-1
TGCGCCAGCAGCTTTCGGGGACTTGGAAACACCATATATTTT
CASSFRGLGNTIYF
>TRBJ1-2|-|few|TRBV7-3
TGTGCCAGCAGCTTGGCAGGGCGCACTAACTATGGCTACACCTTC
CASSLAGRTNYGYTF
>TRBJ1-1|-|-|TRBV6-5
TGTGCCAGCAGTTACTCGACAGGAGTGAACACTGAAGCTTTCTTT
CASSYSTGVNTEAFF
>TRBJ1-2|-|-|TRBV23-1
TGCGCCAGCAGCCGGGAGAACTATGGCTACACCTTC
CASSRENYGYTF
>TRBJ1-1|-|-|TRBV6-5
TGTGCCAGCCGGGCGACAGACACGAACACTGAAGCTTTCTTT
CASRATDTNTEAFF
>TRBJ1-2|-|-|TRBV7-9
TGTGCCAGCAGCTTAGCGACCCAGGCCGGCTACACCTTC
CASSLATQAGYTF
>TRBJ2-1|TRBD2|-|TRBV9
TGTGCCAGCGCCTCAACTAGCGGAAGAAATGAGCAGTTCTTC
CASASTSGRNEQFF
>TRBJ2-2|TRBD1|-|TRBV5-1
TGCGCCAGCAGCTTTAGGCAGGGGGACACCGGGGAGCTGTTTTTT
CASSFRQGDTGELFF
>TRBJ2-7|TRBD2|-|TRBV5-6
TGTGCCAGCAGAGCAGCGGGGACGTACGAGCAGTACTTC
CASRAAGTYEQYF
>TRBJ2-2|-|-|TRBV12-3/TRBV12-4
TGTGCCAGCACAATGAACACCGGGGAGCTGTTTTTT
CASTMNTGELFF
>TRBJ2-2|-|-|TRBV28
TGTGCCAGCAGTTTTATTGACAGCCTCGGGGAGCTGTTTTTT
CASSFIDSLGELFF
>TRBJ2-1|-|-|TRBV2
TGTGCCAGCCTCGGGGAAGCGGGTGAGCAGTTCTTC
CASLGEAGEQFF
>TRBJ2-3|TRBD2|-|TRBV24-1
TGTGCCACCAGTGAAGCTAGCGGGGGGGCGACAGATACGCAGTATTTT
CATSEASGGATDTQYF
>TRBJ2-1|-|-|TRBV7-3
TGTGCCAGCAGCCCAAGTACTAGGGCCGAGCAGTTCTTC
CASSPSTRAEQFF
>TRBJ1-1|-|-|TRBV5-1
TGCGCCAGCAGCACCACGGGTGGGGCCCTGAACACTGAAGCTTTCTTT
CASSTTGGALNTEAFF
>TRBJ1-6|TRBD1|-|TRBV6-1
TGTGCCAGCAGTGAATCGAGAGCAGGGGGCCACTATAATTCACCCCTCCACTTT
CASSESRAGGHYNSPLHF
>TRBJ1-1|-|-|TRBV30
TGTGCCTGGAGAGCAAAGGGGTTCACTGAAGCTTTCTTT
CAWRAKGFTEAFF
>TRBJ2-7|TRBD1|-|TRBV15
TGTGCCACCAGCAGAGAAGGGGGACAGGGATACTACGAGCAGTACTTC
CATSREGGQGYYEQYF
>TRBJ2-1|TRBD2|once|TRBV5-6
TGTGCCAGCAGCTTGCTATTAGCGGGGACGAGCTCCTACAATGAGCAGTTCTTC
CASSLLLAGTSSYNEQFF
>TRBJ2-7|-|once|TRBV11-2
TGTGCCAGCAGCTTATTCGGCGGCTACGAGCAGTACTTC
CASSLFGGYEQYF
>TRBJ1-3|-|-|TRBV5-1
TGCGCCAGCAGCTGGGGGGGGACCCCGGGCTCTGGAAACACCATATATTTT
CASSWGGTPGSGNTIYF
>TRBJ2-7|-|few|TRBV11-2
TGTGCCAGCAGCGCCGGGGGATACGAGCAGTACTTC
CASSAGGYEQYF
>TRBJ2-1|-|once|TRBV6-5
TGTGCCAGCAGTTATCGGGAGAGCTCCTACAATGAGCAGTTCTTC
CASSYRESSYNEQFF
>TRBJ2-3|-|-|TRBV5-5
TGTGCCAGCAGCTTGAACCGAGGCACAGATACGCAGTATTTT
CASSLNRGTDTQYF
>TRBJ2-3|TRBD1|once|TRBV19
TGTGCCAGTAGTATAGACACTTCGGACAGGGCGTCAGATACGCAGTATTTT
CASSIDTSDRASDTQYF
>TRBJ2-1|TRBD2|-|TRBV4-1
TGCGCCAGCAGGCAAAATCTAGCGGGGGTCTACAATGAGCAGTTCTTC
CASRQNLAGVYNEQFF
>TRBJ1-1|-|-|TRBV3-1/TRBV3-2
TGTGCCAGCAGCCAAGAACCAAGCCGTGTCGTGGCTGAAGCTTTCTTT
CASSQEPSRVVAEAFF
>TRBJ2-6|-|-|TRBV19
TGTGCCAGTAGTCGACAGGCCTTCGGGGCCAACGTCCTGACTTTC
CASSRQAFGANVLTF
>TRBJ1-5|TRBD1|-|TRBV12-3/TRBV12-4
TGTGCCAGCAGGGAACAGGGGTGGGGGCCCCAGCATTTT
CASREQGWGPQHF
>TRBJ2-7|-|-|TRBV21-1
TGTGCCAGCAGCAACCTCCATTCCTTGGGATCGGGGGGGAGCTCCTACGAGCAGTACTTC
CASSNLHSLGSGGSSYEQYF
>TRBJ1-2|-|-|TRBV5-5
TGTGCCAGCAGCTGGACGGGGGATGGTGGCTACACCTTC
CASSWTGDGGYTF
>TRBJ2-3|TRBD1|-|TRBV18
TGTGCCAGCTCACCGACCCGACAGGGTCTAAAGCCCACGCAGTATTTT
CASSPTRQGLKPTQYF
>TRBJ2-2|-|-|TRBV28
TGTGCCAGCAGTTGGCCCCCAGGGCGGGGGCGCCGCACCGGGGAGCTGTTTTTT
CASSWPPGRGRRTGELFF
>TRBJ1-6|-|-|TRBV7-6
TGTGCCAGCAGCTTAAATCGCTCCTATAATTCACCCCTCCACTTT
CASSLNRSYNSPLHF
>TRBJ1-6|TRBD1|-|TRBV6-2/TRBV6-3
TGTGCCAGCAGTTACTCCCGGACAGGGAGAAATTCACCCCTCCACTTT
CASSYSRTGRNSPLHF
>TRBJ2-7|-|-|TRBV11-2
TGTGCCAGCAGCCCCGACTTAAGCGTAGGATACGAGCAGTACTTC
CASSPDLSVGYEQYF
>TRBJ2-7|-|-|TRBV6-6
TGTGCCAGCAGCCCCATACAGGGCTACGAGCAGTACTTC
CASSPIQGYEQYF